Below are 14 T cell receptor beta chains sequenced from a single sample in a study of blood T cell repertoires in COVID-19. Some clones are missing from TCRdb's copy, which holds only in-frame ones; the method was immunoSEQ multiplex PCR. The sample shows 150,000 to 200,000 clones, more than 85% of them seen only once. Sequenced input: PBMCs or T cells enriched from blood (not recorded which). These receptors came from a human donor with acute COVID-19. The donor label of this sample is uncertain.

The chain recombines TRBV11-2 with TRBJ2-1; 10 bases fit TRBD2. Germline CDR1 SGHAT, CDR2 FQNNGV. The V segment lost 5 bases and the J segment 4 bases; nucleotides outside the gene matches: 5. This CDR3 is 15 amino acids long. The CDR3 bases are TGTGCCAGCAGCGCACTAGCGGGAAGTTACAATGAGCAGTTCTTC. It encodes CASSALAGSYNEQFF. The full variable domain, completed using reference TRBV11-2 and TRBJ2-1, is EAGVAQSPRYKIIEKRQSVAFWCNPISGHATLYWYQQILGQGPKLLIQFQNNGVVDDSQLPKDRFSAERLKGVDSTLKIQPAKLEDSAVYLCASSALAGSYNEQFFGPGTRLTVL.

The chain couples TRBV9 to TRBJ2-3, with 10 positions matching TRBD2. The CDR3 has 17 amino acids. V shed 3 bases and J 5 bases; nucleotides not matched to a gene: 12. The germline V gene encodes CDR1 SGDLS and CDR2 YYNGEE. The chain's CDR3 is CASSAETGSGGRDTQYF. The CDR3 nucleotides read TGTGCCAGCAGCGCAGAAACGGGTAGCGGGGGGAGAGATACGCAGTATTTT.

V and J are TRBV9 and TRBJ2-1; 12 bases agree with TRBD2. Trimming removed 0 bases from V and 9 bases from J; junction bases left unmatched: 7. Germline V gives CDR1 SGDLS, CDR2 YYNGEE. The CDR3 is 16 amino acids. DNA for the CDR3: TGTGCCAGCAGCGTAGCGGCTAGCGGGGGGGCCGCTGAGCAGTTCTTC. Translated: CASSVAASGGAAEQFF.

The chain carries TRBV3-1 (or the pseudogene TRBV3-2) and TRBJ2-5; D unresolved. Germline lookup yields CDR1 LGHDT and CDR2 YNNKEL (reference sequence). The CDR3 extends over 13 amino acids. V gave up 2 bases and J gave up 1 base, with 5 bases separating them. The CDR3 coding sequence is TGTGCCAGCAGCCAATTCAGCCAAGAGACCCAGTACTTC. Translating gives CASSQFSQETQYF.

The rearrangement joins TRBV24-1 to TRBJ2-3; the match to TRBD1 covers 8 bases. CDR1 KGHDR and CDR2 SFDVKD come from the germline V gene. V shed 6 bases and J 2 bases; nucleotides not matched to a gene: 6. This CDR3 is built from 15 residues. The CDR3 reads CATSRTGPFTDTQYF. In DNA, the CDR3 is TGTGCCACCAGTAGGACAGGGCCTTTCACAGATACGCAGTATTTT.

The chain carries TRBV30 and TRBJ1-3; D is uncertain. V lost 0 bases and J 4 bases, leaving 7 bases between the germline ends. The CDR3 extends over 13 amino acids. Germline lookup yields CDR1 GTSNPN and CDR2 SVGIG (reference sequence). The DNA for the CDR3 is TGTGCCTGGAGTGTTTTGGGCGGAAACACCATATATTTT. Translation: CAWSVLGGNTIYF.

This chain connects TRBV6-5 to TRBJ1-2; 7 positions match TRBD1. Germline CDR1 reads MNHEY; CDR2 reads SVGAGI. The CDR3 is 14 residues long. The ends lost 4 bases at V and 2 bases at J; junction bases unmatched: 4. The CDR3 protein is CASSSPTGNYGYTF. Written as DNA, the CDR3 is TGTGCCAGCAGTTCCCCGACAGGGAACTATGGCTACACCTTC.

The rearrangement links TRBV11-2 to TRBJ1-5, with TRBD1 identical over 11 bases. This CDR3 has 15 amino acids. Germline V gene data show CDR1 as SGHAT and CDR2 as FQNNGV. V was pared by 6 bases and J by 2 bases, with 3 bases of the junction left unmatched. CDR3 in amino acids: CASSSGQGGNQPQHF. The CDR3 region has the DNA TGTGCCAGCAGTTCGGGACAGGGGGGCAATCAGCCCCAGCATTTT.

This rearrangement joins TRBV2 to TRBJ1-6; TRBD1 might be the D (5 bases). The CDR3 contains 20 residues. V lost 6 bases and J lost 2, with 26 bases in between. Per the germline V gene, CDR1 is SNHLY and CDR2 is FYNNEI. The CDR3 coding sequence is TGTGCCAGCAGCCCTTTGTCAGGGAGGACTGGGGCGGCCTATAATTCACCCCTCCACTTT. Residues: CASSPLSGRTGAAYNSPLHF.

This rearrangement joins TRBV27 to TRBJ1-5, with a tentative D call TRBD1 (5 bases). Germline V gene sequence: CDR1 MNHEY, CDR2 SMNVEV (reference sequence). Deletions cut 7 bases from V and 7 bases from J, with 17 bases between. CDR3 length: 14 residues. In DNA form, the CDR3 reads TGTGCCAGCAAGTTTAGGGGCGAAGGGCAGCCCCAGCATTTT. It yields the protein CASKFRGEGQPQHF.

V gene TRBV6-4 combines with J gene TRBJ2-3; tentatively, D is TRBD2 (5 bases). The CDR3 contains 15 residues. The V and J ends lost 6 bases and 2 bases respectively, with 15 bases between them. Per germline, CDR1 MRHNA and CDR2 SNTAGT. This CDR3 is CASSPEGRYTDTQYF. The CDR3 bases are TGTGCCAGCAGCCCCGAGGGCCGATACACAGATACGCAGTATTTT.

The rearrangement uses TRBV19 and TRBJ1-2, with 8 bases matching TRBD1. The V gene's germline CDR1 is LNHDA and CDR2 SQIVND (reference sequence). Trimming cost V 6 bases and J 2 bases; bases outside gene matches: 8. The CDR3 spans 15 residues. CDR3 amino acids: CASRPGQESNYGYTF. The CDR3 coding sequence is TGTGCCAGTAGGCCGGGACAGGAATCAAACTATGGCTACACCTTC.

The rearrangement joins TRBV19 to TRBJ1-2, with 11 bases aligning to TRBD1. CDR1 LNHDA and CDR2 SQIVND come from the germline V gene (reference sequence). CDR3 size: 14 residues. The V segment lost 5 bases and the J segment 6 bases; nucleotides outside the gene matches: 5. The CDR3 DNA follows: TGTGCCAGTAGTTGGGACAGGGGGACGGATGGCTACACCTTC. The encoded protein is CASSWDRGTDGYTF.

This chain joins TRBV19 and TRBJ1-6, with unresolved D. Trimming removed 7 bases from V and 10 bases from J, with 20 bases in between. From germline, CDR1 is LNHDA and CDR2 SQIVND (reference sequence). This CDR3 region has 15 residues. CDR3 sequence: CASTPGWGGGSPLHF. Here the CDR3 DNA reads TGTGCCAGTACCCCGGGATGGGGTGGTGGGTCACCCCTCCACTTT.